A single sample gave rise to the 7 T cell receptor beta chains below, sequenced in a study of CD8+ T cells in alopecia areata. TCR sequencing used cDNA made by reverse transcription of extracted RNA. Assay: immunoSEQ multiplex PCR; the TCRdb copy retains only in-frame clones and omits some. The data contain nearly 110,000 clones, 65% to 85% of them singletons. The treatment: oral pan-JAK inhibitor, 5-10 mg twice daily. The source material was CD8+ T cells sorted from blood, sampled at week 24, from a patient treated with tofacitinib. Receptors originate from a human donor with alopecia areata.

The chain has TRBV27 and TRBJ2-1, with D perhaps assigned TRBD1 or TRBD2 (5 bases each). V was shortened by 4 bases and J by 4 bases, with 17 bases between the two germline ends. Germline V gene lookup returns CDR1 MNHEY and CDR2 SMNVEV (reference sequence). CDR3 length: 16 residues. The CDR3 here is CASSSRLGAPYNEQFF. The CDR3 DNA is TGTGCCAGCAGTTCACGACTCGGGGCTCCATACAATGAGCAGTTCTTC.

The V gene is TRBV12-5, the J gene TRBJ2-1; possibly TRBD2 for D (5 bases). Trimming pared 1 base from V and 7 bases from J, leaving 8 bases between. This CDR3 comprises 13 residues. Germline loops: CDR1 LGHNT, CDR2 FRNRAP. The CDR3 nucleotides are TGTGCTAGTGGTTTGGGGAGGATTAATGAGCAGTTCTTC. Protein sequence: CASGLGRINEQFF.

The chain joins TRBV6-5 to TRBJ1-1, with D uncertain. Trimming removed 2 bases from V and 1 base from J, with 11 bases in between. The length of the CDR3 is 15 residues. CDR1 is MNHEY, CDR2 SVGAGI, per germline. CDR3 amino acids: CASSYLGLGNTEAFF. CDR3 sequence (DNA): TGTGCCAGCAGTTACCTCGGACTGGGGAACACTGAAGCTTTCTTT.

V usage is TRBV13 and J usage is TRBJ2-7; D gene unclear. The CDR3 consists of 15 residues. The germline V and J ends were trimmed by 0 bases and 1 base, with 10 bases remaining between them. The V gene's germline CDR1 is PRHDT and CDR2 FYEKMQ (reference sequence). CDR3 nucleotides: TGTGCCAGCAGCTTAGGGATGGGTCGGTCCTACGAGCAGTACTTC. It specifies CASSLGMGRSYEQYF.

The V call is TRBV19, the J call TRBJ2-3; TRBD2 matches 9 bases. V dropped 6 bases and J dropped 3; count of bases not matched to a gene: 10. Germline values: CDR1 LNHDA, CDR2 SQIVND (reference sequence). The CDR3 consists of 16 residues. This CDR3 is CASSLAGLATTDTQYF. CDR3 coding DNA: TGTGCCAGTAGCTTAGCAGGACTAGCGACTACAGATACGCAGTATTTT.

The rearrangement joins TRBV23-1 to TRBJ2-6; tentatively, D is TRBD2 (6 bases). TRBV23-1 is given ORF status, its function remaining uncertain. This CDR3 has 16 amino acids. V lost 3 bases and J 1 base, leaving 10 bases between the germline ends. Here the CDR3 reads CASSHSGGSGANVLTF. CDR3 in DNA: TGCGCCAGCAGTCATTCTGGAGGGTCTGGGGCCAACGTCCTGACTTTC.

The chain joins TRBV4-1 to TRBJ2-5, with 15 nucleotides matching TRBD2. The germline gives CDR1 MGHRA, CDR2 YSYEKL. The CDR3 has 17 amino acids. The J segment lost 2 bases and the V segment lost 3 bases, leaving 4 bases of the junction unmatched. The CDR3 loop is CASSQGLAGGTQETQYF. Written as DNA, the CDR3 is TGCGCCAGCAGCCAGGGACTAGCGGGGGGCACGCAAGAGACCCAGTACTTC.